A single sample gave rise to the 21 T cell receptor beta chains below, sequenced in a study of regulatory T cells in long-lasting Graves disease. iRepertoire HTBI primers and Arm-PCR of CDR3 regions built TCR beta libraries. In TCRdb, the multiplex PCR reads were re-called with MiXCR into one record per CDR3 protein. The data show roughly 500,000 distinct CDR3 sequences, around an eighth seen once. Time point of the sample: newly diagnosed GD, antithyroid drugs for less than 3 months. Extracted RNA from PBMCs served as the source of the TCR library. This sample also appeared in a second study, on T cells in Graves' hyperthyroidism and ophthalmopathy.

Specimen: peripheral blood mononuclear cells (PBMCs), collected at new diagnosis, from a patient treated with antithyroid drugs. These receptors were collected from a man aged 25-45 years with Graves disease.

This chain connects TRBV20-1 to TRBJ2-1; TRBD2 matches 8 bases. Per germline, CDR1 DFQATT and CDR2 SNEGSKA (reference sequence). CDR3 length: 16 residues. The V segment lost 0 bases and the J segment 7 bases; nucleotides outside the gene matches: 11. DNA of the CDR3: TGCAGTGCTAGAGAGTTATTTCCGGGACTAGAGAATGAGCAGTTCTTC. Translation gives CSARELFPGLENEQFF.

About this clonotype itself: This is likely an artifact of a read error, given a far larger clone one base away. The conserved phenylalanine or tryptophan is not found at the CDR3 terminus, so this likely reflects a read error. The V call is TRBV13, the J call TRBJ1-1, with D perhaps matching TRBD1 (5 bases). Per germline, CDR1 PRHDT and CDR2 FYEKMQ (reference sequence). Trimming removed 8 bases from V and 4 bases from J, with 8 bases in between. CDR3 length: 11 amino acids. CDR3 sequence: CASGRGTEAFL. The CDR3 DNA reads TGTGCCAGCGGAAGGGGCACTGAAGCTTTCTTA.

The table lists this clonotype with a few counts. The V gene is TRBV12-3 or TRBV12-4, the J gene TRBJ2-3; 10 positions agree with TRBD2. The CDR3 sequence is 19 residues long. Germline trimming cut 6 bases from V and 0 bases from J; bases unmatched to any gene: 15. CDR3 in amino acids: CASSQNGLAEVFSTDTQYF. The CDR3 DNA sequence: TGTGCCAGCAGCCAGAATGGACTAGCGGAGGTTTTTAGCACAGATACGCAGTATTTT.

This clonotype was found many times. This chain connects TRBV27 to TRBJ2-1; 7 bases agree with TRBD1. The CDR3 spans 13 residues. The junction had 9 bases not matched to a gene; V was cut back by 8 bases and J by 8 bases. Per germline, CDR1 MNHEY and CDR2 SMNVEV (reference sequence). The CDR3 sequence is CASSTGTVDEQFF. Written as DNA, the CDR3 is TGTGCCAGCTCTACCGGGACAGTGGATGAGCAGTTCTTC.

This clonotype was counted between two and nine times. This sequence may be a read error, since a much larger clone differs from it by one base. This CDR3 reads CACSGAGGTDTQYF. The CDR3 nucleotides read TGTGCCTGCAGTGGAGCAGGGGGCACAGATACGCAGTATTTT. V and J are TRBV2 and TRBJ2-3; D is perhaps TRBD1 (6 bases). The CDR3 extends over 14 amino acids. From germline, CDR1 is SNHLY and CDR2 FYNNEI.

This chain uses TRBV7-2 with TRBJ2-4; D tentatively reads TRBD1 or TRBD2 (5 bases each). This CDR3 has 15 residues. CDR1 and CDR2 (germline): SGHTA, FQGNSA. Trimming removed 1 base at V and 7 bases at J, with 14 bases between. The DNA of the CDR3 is TGTGCCAGCAGCTTAGAGGGACCCCCGCGGAACATTCAGTACTTC. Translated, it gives CASSLEGPPRNIQYF.

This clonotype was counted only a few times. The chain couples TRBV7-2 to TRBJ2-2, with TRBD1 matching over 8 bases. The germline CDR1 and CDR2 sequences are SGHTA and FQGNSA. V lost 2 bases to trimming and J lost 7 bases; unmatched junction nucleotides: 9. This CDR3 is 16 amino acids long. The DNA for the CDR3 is TGTGCCAGCAGCTTAAGGACAGGGACCAGGGTCGGGGAGCTGTTTTTT. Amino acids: CASSLRTGTRVGELFF.

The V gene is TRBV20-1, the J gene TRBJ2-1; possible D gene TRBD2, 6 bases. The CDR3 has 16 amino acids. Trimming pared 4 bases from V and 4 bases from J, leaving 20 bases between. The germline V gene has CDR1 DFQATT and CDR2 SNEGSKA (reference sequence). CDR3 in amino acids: CSAMDLSGLSYNEQFF. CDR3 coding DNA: TGCAGTGCTATGGATTTGTCGGGACTCTCATACAATGAGCAGTTCTTC.

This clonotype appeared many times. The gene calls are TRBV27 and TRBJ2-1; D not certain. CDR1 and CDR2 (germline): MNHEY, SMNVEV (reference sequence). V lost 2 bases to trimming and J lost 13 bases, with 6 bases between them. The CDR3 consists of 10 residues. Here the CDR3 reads CASSLKPQFF. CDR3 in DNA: TGTGCCAGCAGTTTAAAGCCCCAGTTCTTC.

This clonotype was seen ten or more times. The CDR3: CASSPGQLREKLFF. The CDR3 DNA reads TGTGCCAGCAGCCCTGGACAGCTACGAGAAAAACTGTTTTTT. The J gene is TRBJ1-4, the V gene TRBV12-3 or TRBV12-4; tentative D call: TRBD1 (6 bases). CDR3 length equals 14 residues. V was pared by 6 bases and J by 8 bases, with 16 bases between.

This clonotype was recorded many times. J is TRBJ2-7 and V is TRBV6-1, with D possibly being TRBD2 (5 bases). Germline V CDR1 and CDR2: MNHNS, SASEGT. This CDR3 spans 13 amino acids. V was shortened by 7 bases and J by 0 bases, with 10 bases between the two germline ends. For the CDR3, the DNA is TGTGCCAGCACGGATAGCGTCTCCTACGAGCAGTACTTC. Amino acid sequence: CASTDSVSYEQYF.

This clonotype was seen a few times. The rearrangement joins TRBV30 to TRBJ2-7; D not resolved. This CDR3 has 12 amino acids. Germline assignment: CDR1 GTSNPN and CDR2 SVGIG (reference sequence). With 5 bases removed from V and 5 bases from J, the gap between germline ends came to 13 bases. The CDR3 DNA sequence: TGTGCCTGGGCGTATCTGTGGGACGAGCAGTACTTC. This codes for CAWAYLWDEQYF.

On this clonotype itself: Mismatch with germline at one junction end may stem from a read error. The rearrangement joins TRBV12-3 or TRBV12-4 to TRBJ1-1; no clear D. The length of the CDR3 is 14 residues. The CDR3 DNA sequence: TGTGCCAGCTATCGTCAGGCCTCGGGCACTGAAGCTTCCTTT. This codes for CASYRQASGTEASF.

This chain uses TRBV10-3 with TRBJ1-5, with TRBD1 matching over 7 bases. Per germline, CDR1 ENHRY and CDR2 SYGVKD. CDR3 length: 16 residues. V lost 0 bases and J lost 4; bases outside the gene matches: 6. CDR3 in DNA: TGTGCCATCAGTGAGTCGACCGGGACAGTGAATCAGCCCCAGCATTTT. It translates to CAISESTGTVNQPQHF.

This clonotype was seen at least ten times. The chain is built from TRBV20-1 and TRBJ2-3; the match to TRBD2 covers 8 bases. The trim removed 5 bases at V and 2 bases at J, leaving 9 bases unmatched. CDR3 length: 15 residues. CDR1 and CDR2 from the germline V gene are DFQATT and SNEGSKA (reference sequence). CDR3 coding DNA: TGCAGTGCTTGCCAGCGGGAGTCAAACACAGATACGCAGTATTTT. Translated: CSACQRESNTDTQYF.

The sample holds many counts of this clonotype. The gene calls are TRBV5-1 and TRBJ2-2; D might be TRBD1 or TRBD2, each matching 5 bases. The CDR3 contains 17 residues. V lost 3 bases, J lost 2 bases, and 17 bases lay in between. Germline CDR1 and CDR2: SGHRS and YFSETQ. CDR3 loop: CASSSLSGTLNTGELFF. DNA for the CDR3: TGCGCCAGCAGCTCACTCTCCGGGACCTTAAACACCGGGGAGCTGTTTTTT.

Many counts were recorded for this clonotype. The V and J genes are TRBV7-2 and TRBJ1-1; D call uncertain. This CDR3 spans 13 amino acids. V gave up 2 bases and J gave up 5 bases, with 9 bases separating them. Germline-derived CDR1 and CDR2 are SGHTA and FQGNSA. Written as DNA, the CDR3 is TGTGCCAGCAGCTTAACCCGGGAGACTGAAGCTTTCTTT. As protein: CASSLTRETEAFF.

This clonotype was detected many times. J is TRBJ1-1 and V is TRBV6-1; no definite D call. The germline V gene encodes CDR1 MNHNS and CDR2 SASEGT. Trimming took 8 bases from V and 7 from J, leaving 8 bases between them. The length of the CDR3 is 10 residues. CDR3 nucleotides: TGTGCCAGCCGAAGACTTGAAGCTTTCTTT. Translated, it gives CASRRLEAFF.

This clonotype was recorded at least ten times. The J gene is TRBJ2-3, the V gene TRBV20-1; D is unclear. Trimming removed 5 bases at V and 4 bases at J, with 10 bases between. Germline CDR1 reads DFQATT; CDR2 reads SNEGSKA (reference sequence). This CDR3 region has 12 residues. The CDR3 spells CSAVGFSDTQYF. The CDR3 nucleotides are TGCAGTGCTGTCGGATTTTCAGATACGCAGTATTTT.

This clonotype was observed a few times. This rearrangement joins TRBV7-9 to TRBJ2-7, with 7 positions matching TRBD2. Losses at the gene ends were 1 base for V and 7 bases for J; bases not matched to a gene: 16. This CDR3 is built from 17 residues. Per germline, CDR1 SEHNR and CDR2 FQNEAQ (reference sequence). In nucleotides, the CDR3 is TGTGCCAGCAGCTTAGTACGTATGTCTAGCGGAGGGAATGAGCAGTACTTC. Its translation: CASSLVRMSSGGNEQYF.

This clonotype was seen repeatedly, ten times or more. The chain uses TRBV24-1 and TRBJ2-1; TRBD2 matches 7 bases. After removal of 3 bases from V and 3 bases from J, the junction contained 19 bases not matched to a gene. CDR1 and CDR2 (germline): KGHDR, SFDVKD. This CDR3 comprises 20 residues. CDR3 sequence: CATSDVARATFAGDYNEQFF. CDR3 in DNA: TGTGCCACCAGTGATGTCGCCCGGGCCACTTTTGCGGGAGACTACAATGAGCAGTTCTTC.